This T cell receptor beta chain was retrieved from a study of monozygotic twins with inflammatory bowel disease. Overall study results and limits: The authors found no support for a single strong IBD-associated signal or clonotype. No difference in repertoire similarity was seen between concordant and discordant twins, possibly because power was limited. By inverse Simpson index, TCRbeta diversity was lower in IBD patients than in healthy co-twins.

The CDR3 extends over 13 amino acids. Regarding this clonotype: Its antigen is currently unknown.

TCRalpha and TCRbeta cDNA went through nested PCRs of approximately 16 and 10 cycles, two in total. TCRdb re-called the 5' RACE reads; one entry per CDR3 protein, DNA not given. The table gives some 160,000 distinct CDR3 sequences; the top ten clones make up 7.4% of it. Sequenced input: blood. The rearrangement joins TRBV12-3 or TRBV12-4 to TRBJ1-1; TCRdb's assignment of TRBD1 cannot be checked, as there is no DNA. This TCR came from a human donor with ulcerative colitis or Crohn's disease, or a healthy co-twin of an affected twin (not recorded which). CDR3 region: CASSVGTIGEAFF.